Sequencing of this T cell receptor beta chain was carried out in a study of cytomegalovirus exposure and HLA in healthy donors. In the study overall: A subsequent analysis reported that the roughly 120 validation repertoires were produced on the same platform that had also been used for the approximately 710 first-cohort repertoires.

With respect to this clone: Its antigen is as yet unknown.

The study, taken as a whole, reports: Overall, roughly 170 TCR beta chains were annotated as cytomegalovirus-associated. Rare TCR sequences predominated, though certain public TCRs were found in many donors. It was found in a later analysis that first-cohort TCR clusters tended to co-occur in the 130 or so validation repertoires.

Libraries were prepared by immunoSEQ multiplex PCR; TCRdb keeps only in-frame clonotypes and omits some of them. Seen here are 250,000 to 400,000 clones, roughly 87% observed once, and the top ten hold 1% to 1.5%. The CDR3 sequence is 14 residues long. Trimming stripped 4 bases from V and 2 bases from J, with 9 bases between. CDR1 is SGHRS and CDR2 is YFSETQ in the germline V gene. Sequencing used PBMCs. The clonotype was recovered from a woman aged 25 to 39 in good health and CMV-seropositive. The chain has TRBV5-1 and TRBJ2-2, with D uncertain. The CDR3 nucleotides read TGCGCCAGCAGCCCCGGGTTAAACACCGGGGAGCTGTTTTTT. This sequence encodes CASSPGLNTGELFF.